This T cell receptor beta chain is from a study of blood T cell repertoires in COVID-19. V was pared by 2 bases and J by 5 bases, with 3 bases of the junction left unmatched. Germline V gives CDR1 MNHEY, CDR2 SVGAGI. The CDR3 consists of 13 residues. Enrolled through a virtual design, the participants were between roughly 18 and 95 years of age and came from 24 US areas. Participants were placed into cohorts based on the clinical history they reported. Cohort 3 recovery required two negative PCRs, clearance, or symptom resolution. Clones were read by immunoSEQ multiplex PCR, and TCRdb kept only the in-frame ones, dropping some. This table has about 370,000 clones, roughly nine tenths appearing once.

This chain joins TRBV6-5 and TRBJ2-7, with 7 positions matching TRBD2. The source is a man aged 18 to 30 who had recovered from COVID-19. The specimen was PBMCs or T cells enriched from blood (not recorded which). The CDR3 is CASSYGRGNEQYF. The CDR3 DNA is TGTGCCAGCAGTTACGGGCGGGGGAACGAGCAGTACTTC.